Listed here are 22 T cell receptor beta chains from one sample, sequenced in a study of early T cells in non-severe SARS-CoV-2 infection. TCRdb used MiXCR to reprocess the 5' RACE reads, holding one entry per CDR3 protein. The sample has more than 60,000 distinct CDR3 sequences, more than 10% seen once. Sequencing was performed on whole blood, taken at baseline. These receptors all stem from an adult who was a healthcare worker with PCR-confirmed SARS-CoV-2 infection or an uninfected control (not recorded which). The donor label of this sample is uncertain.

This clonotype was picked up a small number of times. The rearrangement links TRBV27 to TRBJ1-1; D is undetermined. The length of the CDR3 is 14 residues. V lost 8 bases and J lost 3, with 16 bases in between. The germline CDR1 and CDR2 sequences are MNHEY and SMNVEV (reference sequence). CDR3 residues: CASGRGQVDTEAFF. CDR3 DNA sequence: TGTGCCAGCGGGCGAGGGCAGGTCGACACTGAAGCTTTCTTT.

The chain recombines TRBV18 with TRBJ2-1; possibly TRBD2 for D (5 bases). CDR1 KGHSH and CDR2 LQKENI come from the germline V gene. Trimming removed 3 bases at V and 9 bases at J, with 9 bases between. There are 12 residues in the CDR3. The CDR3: CASSPREGEQFF. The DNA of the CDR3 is TGTGCCAGCTCACCGAGGGAAGGTGAGCAGTTCTTC.

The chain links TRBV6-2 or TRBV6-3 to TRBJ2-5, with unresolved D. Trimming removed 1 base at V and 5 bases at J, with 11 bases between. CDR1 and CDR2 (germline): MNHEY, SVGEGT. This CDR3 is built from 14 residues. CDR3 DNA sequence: TGTGCCAGCAGTTACTGGTCCCAGGCCGAGACCCAGTACTTC. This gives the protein CASSYWSQAETQYF.

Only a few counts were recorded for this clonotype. The chain's CDR3 is CASSTRWTQNQPQHF. CDR3 nucleotide sequence: TGTGCCAGTAGTACCCGTTGGACACAGAATCAGCCCCAGCATTTT. This chain connects TRBV19 to TRBJ1-5, with D perhaps matching TRBD1 (5 bases). CDR3 length: 15 residues. Trimming shortened V by 4 bases and J by 4 bases, and 14 bases separated the two germline ends. Per germline, CDR1 LNHDA and CDR2 SQIVND (reference sequence).

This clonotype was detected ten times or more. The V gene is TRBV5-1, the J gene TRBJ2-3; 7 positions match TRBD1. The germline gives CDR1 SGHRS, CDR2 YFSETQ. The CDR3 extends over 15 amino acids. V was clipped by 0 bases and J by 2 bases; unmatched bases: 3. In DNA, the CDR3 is TGCGCCAGCAGCTTGGTGACAGGGATCACAGATACGCAGTATTTT. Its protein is CASSLVTGITDTQYF.

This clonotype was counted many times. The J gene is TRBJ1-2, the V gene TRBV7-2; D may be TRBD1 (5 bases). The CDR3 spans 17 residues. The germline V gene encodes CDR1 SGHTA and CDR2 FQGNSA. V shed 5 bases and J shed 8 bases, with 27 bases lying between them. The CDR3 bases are TGTGCCAGCAGCCACCCGCGGGGCAGAGCTTGGGGGACCGGCTACACCTTC. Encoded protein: CASSHPRGRAWGTGYTF.

The CDR3 nucleotides read TGTGCCAGCTCACCCGACAGGATCCGGTCACCCCTCCACTTT. It specifies CASSPDRIRSPLHF. The chain recombines TRBV18 with TRBJ1-6, with D maybe TRBD1 (6 bases). This CDR3 has 14 residues. The V gene lost 3 bases and the J gene lost 10 bases, with 13 bases spanning the gap. Germline V lookup: CDR1 KGHSH, CDR2 LQKENI.

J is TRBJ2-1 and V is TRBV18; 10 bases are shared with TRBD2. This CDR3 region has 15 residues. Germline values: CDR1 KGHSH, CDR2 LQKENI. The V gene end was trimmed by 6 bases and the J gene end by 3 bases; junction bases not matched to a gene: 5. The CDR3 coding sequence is TGTGCCAGCTCCCTTAGCGGGGGGTACTACAATGAGCAGTTCTTC. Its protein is CASSLSGGYYNEQFF.

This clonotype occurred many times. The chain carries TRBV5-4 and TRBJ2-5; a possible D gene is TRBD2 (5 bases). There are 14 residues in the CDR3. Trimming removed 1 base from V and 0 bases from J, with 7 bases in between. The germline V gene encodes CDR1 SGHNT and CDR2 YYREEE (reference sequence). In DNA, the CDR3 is TGTGCCAGCAGCTTGACCGGGAACCAAGAGACCCAGTACTTC. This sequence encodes CASSLTGNQETQYF.

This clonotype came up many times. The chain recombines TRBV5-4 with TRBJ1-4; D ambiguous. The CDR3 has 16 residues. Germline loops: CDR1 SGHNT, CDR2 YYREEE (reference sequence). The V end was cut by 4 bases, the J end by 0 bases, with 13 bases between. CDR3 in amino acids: CASSAQTTPTNEKLFF. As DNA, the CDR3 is TGTGCCAGCAGCGCACAGACAACCCCAACTAATGAAAAACTGTTTTTT. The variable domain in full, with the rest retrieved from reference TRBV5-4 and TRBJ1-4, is ETGVTQSPTHLIKTRGQQVTLRCSSQSGHNTVSWYQQALGQGPQFIFQYYREEENGRGNFPPRFSGLQFPNYSSELNVNALELDDSALYLCASSAQTTPTNEKLFFGSGTQLSVL.

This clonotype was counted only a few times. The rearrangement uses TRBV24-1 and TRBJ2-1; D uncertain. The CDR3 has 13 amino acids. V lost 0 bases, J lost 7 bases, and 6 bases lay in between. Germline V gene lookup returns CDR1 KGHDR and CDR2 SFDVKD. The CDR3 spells CATSDLEENEQFF. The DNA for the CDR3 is TGTGCCACCAGTGATTTGGAGGAGAATGAGCAGTTCTTC.

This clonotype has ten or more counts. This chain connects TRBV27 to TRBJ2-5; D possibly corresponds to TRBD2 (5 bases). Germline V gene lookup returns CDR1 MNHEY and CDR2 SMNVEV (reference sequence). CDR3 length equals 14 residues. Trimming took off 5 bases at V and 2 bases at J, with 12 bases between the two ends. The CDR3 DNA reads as TGTGCCAGCAGTCCGGGATCACCACAAGAGACCCAGTACTTC. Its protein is CASSPGSPQETQYF.

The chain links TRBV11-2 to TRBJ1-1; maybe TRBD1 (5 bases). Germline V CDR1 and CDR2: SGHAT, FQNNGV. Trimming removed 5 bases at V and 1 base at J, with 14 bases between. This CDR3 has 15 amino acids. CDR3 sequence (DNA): TGTGCCAGCAGCATAACGGGACTTCGGAACACTGAAGCTTTCTTT. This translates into CASSITGLRNTEAFF.

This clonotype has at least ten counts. Here the CDR3 DNA reads TGTGCCAGCAGACCCGGGACAGCATCCTACGAGCAGTACGTC. Amino acids: CASRPGTASYEQYV. This chain uses TRBV6-6 with TRBJ2-7, with TRBD1 matching 7 bases. Per the germline V gene, CDR1 is MNHNY and CDR2 is SVGAGI (reference sequence). With V trimmed by 6 bases and J by 1 base, 6 bases remained unmatched. The CDR3 loop spans 14 amino acids.

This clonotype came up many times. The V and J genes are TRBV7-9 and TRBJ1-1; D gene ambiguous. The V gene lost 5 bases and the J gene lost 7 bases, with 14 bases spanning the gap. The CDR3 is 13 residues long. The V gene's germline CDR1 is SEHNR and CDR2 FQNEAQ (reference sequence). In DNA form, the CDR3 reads TGTGCCAGCAGCCGCTTCGGAGATATTGAAGCTTTCTTT. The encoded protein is CASSRFGDIEAFF.

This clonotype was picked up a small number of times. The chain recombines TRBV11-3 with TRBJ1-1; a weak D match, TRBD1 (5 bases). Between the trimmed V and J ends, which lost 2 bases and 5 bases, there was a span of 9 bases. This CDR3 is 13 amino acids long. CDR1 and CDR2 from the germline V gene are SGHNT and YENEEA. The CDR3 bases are TGTGCCAGCAGCTTACAGGAGGGGACTGAAGCTTTCTTT. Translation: CASSLQEGTEAFF.

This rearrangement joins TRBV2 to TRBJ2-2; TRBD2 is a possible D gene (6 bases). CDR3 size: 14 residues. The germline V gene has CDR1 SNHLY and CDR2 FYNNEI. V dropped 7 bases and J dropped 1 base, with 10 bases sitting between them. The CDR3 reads CASKTGGNTGELFF. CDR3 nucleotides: TGTGCCAGCAAGACCGGGGGGAACACCGGGGAGCTGTTTTTT.

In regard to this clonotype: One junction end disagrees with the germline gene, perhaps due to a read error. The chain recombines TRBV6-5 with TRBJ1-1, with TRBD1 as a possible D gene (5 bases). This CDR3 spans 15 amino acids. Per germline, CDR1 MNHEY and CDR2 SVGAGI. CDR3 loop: CASSYDRGIRTEVFF. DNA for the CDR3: TGTGCCAGCAGTTACGACAGAGGGATTCGAACTGAAGTTTTCTTT.

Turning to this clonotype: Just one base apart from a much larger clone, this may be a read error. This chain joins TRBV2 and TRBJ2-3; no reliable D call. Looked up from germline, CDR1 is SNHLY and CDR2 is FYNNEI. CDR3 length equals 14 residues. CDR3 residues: CGSTRSRGTDTQYF. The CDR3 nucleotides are TGTGGCAGCACGCGGTCAAGGGGCACAGATACGCAGTATTTT. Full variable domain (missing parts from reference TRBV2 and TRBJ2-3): EPEVTQTPSHQVTQMGQEVILRCVPISNHLYFYWYRQILGQKVEFLVSFYNNEISEKSEIFDDQFSVERPDGSNFTLKIRSTKLEDSAMYFCGSTRSRGTDTQYFGPGTRLTVL.

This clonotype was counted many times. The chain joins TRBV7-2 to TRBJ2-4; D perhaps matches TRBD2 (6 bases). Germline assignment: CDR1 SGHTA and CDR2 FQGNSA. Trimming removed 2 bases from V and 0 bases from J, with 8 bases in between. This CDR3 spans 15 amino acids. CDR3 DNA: TGTGCCAGCAGCTTAATGGGGGGAGCCAAAAACATTCAGTACTTC. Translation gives CASSLMGGAKNIQYF.

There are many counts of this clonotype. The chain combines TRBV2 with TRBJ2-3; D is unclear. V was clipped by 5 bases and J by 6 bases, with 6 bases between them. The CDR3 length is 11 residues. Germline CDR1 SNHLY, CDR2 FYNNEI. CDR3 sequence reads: CASSMGDTQYF. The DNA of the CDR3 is TGTGCCAGCAGTATGGGGGATACGCAGTATTTT.

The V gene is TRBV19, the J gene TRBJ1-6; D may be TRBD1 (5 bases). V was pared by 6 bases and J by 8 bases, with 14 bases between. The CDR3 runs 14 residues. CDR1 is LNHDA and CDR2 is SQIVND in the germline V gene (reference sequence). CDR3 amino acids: CASRVRDGYSPLHF. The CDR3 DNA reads TGTGCCAGTAGAGTACGGGACGGGTATTCACCCCTCCACTTT.